The T cell receptor beta chain described here comes from a study of regulatory T cells in long-lasting Graves disease. Building the TCR beta libraries relied on iRepertoire HTBI primers, and CDR3 regions underwent Arm-PCR. Via MiXCR, TCRdb re-called the multiplex PCR reads, giving one row per CDR3 protein. The sample has about 210,000 distinct CDR3 sequences; roughly 20% are singletons. Regarding time point: newly diagnosed GD, antithyroid drugs for less than 3 months. PBMC RNA was the source of the TCR library. The authors drew patients from an endocrinology department in Xi'an, China. Germline assignment: CDR1 SGDLS and CDR2 YYNGEE. V was trimmed by 0 bases and J by 3 bases, leaving 14 bases between them. CDR3 length: 16 amino acids. Ten or more counts support this clonotype. These data also featured in a second study, about T cells in Graves' hyperthyroidism and ophthalmopathy. That source reports: The diagnostic basis comprised clinical symptoms, serum thyroxine and TRAb, thyroid ultrasound and orbital computed tomography.

Sequencing used peripheral blood mononuclear cells (PBMCs), obtained at new diagnosis, from a patient treated with antithyroid drugs. This rearrangement joins TRBV9 to TRBJ2-3; TRBD2 is a possible D gene (7 bases). The TCR sequence derives from a woman younger than 45 with Graves disease. The DNA of the CDR3 is TGTGCCAGCAGCGTAGAGAGTGGGGGGGCAACAGATACGCAGTATTTT. This encodes CASSVESGGATDTQYF.